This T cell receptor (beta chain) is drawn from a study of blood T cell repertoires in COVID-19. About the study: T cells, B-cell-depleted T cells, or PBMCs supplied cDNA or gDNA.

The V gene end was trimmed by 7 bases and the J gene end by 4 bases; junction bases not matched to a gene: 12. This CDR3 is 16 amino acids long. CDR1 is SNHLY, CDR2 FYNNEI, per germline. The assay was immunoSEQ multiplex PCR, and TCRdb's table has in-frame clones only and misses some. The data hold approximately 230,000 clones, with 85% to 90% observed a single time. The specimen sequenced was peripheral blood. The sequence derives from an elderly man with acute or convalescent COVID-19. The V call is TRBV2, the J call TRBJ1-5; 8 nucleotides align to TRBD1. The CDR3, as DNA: TGTGCCAGCACCGAAAGTAGGGACAGGATAAATCAGCCCCAGCATTTT. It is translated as CASTESRDRINQPQHF.